Listed here are 28 T cell receptor beta chains from one sample, sequenced in a study of T cell responses to AZD1222 COVID-19 vaccine. Profiled with immunoSEQ multiplex PCR; TCRdb holds only in-frame clones, not every one. The sample lists about 120,000 clones; roughly 90% were seen once. Sequences were derived from peripheral blood, sampled on day 0 of AZD1222 vaccination. The receptors stem from an adult in good health.

The chain has TRBV7-9 and TRBJ1-4, with TRBD1 identical over 7 bases. This CDR3 is 16 amino acids long. V was clipped by 4 bases and J by 8 bases; unmatched bases: 13. Germline V gene sequence: CDR1 SEHNR, CDR2 FQNEAQ (reference sequence). Here the CDR3 DNA reads TGTGCCAGCAGCTATTTAACGCCCACAGGGGAAGAAAAACTGTTTTTT. Translation gives CASSYLTPTGEEKLFF.

The chain recombines TRBV7-2 with TRBJ1-1; 7 positions match TRBD1. This CDR3 comprises 15 residues. The junction had 8 bases not matched to a gene; V was cut back by 6 bases and J by 1 base. Per the germline V gene, CDR1 is SGHTA and CDR2 is FQGNSA. The CDR3 DNA sequence: TGTGCCAGCAGGTCCAGGGGGGGGAGGAACACTGAAGCTTTCTTT. It yields the protein CASRSRGGRNTEAFF.

The rearrangement links TRBV7-9 to TRBJ2-2; D possibly corresponds to TRBD1 (5 bases). The V gene's germline CDR1 is SEHNR and CDR2 FQNEAQ (reference sequence). Trimming removed 6 bases from V and 0 bases from J, with 8 bases in between. This CDR3 region has 14 residues. CDR3 in amino acids: CASRDRANTGELFF. As DNA, the CDR3 is TGTGCCAGCAGAGACAGAGCGAACACCGGGGAGCTGTTTTTT.

V usage is TRBV10-3 and J usage is TRBJ1-1; tentative D call: TRBD1 (6 bases). The CDR3 length is 17 residues. Germline V lookup: CDR1 ENHRY, CDR2 SYGVKD. The ends were cut back, 1 base at V and 1 base at J, with 16 bases in the middle. The CDR3 DNA reads as TGTGCCATCAGTGAGTTCAGTCCAGGGGTCCCGAACACTGAAGCTTTCTTT. Translating gives CAISEFSPGVPNTEAFF.

The chain combines TRBV27 with TRBJ1-1; D is perhaps TRBD1 (6 bases). Germline V lookup: CDR1 MNHEY, CDR2 SMNVEV (reference sequence). The CDR3 consists of 17 residues. The ends were cut back, 8 bases at V and 5 bases at J, with 27 bases in the middle. The CDR3 loop reads CASPPLGGPDEWTEAFF. CDR3 nucleotides: TGTGCCAGCCCCCCGTTGGGGGGCCCCGATGAGTGGACTGAAGCTTTCTTT.

This chain joins TRBV15 and TRBJ2-1; D gene ambiguous. Trimming stripped 1 base from V and 6 bases from J, with 10 bases between. The CDR3 totals 14 residues. Germline V gene lookup returns CDR1 LNHNV and CDR2 YYDKDF (reference sequence). CDR3 amino acids: CATSRGSPGNEQFF. The CDR3, as DNA: TGTGCCACCAGCAGAGGGAGTCCCGGCAATGAGCAGTTCTTC.

The rearrangement uses TRBV3-1 (or the pseudogene TRBV3-2) and TRBJ1-6, with D tentatively TRBD1 (5 bases). V shed 3 bases and J shed 2 bases, with 5 bases lying between them. CDR1 and CDR2 (germline): LGHDT, YNNKEL (reference sequence). This CDR3 has 14 residues. In DNA, the CDR3 is TGTGCCAGCAGCCAGACAGCCTATAATTCACCCCTCCACTTT. It encodes CASSQTAYNSPLHF.

The V call is TRBV10-2, the J call TRBJ1-6; D is ambiguous. V was shortened by 2 bases and J by 6 bases, with 5 bases between the two germline ends. The germline V gene encodes CDR1 WSHSY and CDR2 SAAADI. CDR3 length: 13 amino acids. The CDR3 DNA follows: TGCGCCAGCAGTGAGCTGGGTAATTCACCCCTCCACTTT. This gives the protein CASSELGNSPLHF.

This clone has only a few counts. The chain's CDR3 is CASIKGQGFSYGYTF. The CDR3, as DNA: TGTGCCAGCATTAAAGGACAGGGTTTCAGCTATGGCTACACCTTC. The V gene is TRBV6-5, the J gene TRBJ1-2, with 8 bases matching TRBD1. CDR1 is MNHEY, CDR2 SVGAGI, per germline. With V trimmed by 7 bases and J by 4 bases, 11 bases remained unmatched. The CDR3 is 15 residues long.

A single count supports this clone. The rearrangement uses TRBV29-1 and TRBJ1-2; a possible D gene is TRBD1 (5 bases). Germline V lookup: CDR1 SQVTM, CDR2 ANQGSEA. Trimming left V 7 bases short and J 8 bases short, with 17 bases between. The CDR3 extends over 12 amino acids. The DNA for the CDR3 is TGCAGCGCAAATACAAGGCGGGGCGGCTACACCTTC. This translates into CSANTRRGGYTF.

The chain combines TRBV14 with TRBJ1-1; TRBD1 agrees at 8 bases. Unmatched junction bases numbered 6, after V lost 4 bases and J lost 5 bases. Germline-derived CDR1 and CDR2 are SGHDN and FVKESK. There are 14 residues in the CDR3. The CDR3 region is CASSRDRRRTEAFF. As DNA, the CDR3 is TGTGCCAGCAGCCGGGACAGGAGAAGAACTGAAGCTTTCTTT.

The chain recombines TRBV27 with TRBJ2-4, with D possibly called TRBD1 or TRBD2 (5 bases each). The CDR3 is made up of 17 amino acids. Between the trimmed V and J ends, which lost 6 bases and 8 bases, there was a span of 26 bases. The germline V gene has CDR1 MNHEY and CDR2 SMNVEV (reference sequence). The CDR3 reads CASRALGMGFLGDIQYF. The CDR3 DNA sequence: TGTGCCAGCAGGGCGCTTGGTATGGGTTTCTTGGGGGACATTCAGTACTTC.

This chain joins TRBV6-4 and TRBJ2-1; D possibly corresponds to TRBD1 (6 bases). The CDR3 loop spans 15 amino acids. Germline V gene lookup returns CDR1 MRHNA and CDR2 SNTAGT. The ends were cut back, 0 bases at V and 3 bases at J, with 9 bases in the middle. The CDR3 region has the DNA TGTGCCAGCAGTGACTCTCCAGGGGACTACAATGAGCAGTTCTTC. It translates to CASSDSPGDYNEQFF.

The rearrangement uses TRBV25-1 and TRBJ2-7; 9 bases fit TRBD2. CDR1 and CDR2 from the germline V gene are MGHDK and SYGVNS. The CDR3 contains 13 residues. The J segment lost 6 bases and the V segment lost 6 bases, leaving 6 bases of the junction unmatched. The CDR3 is CASSAGGGAEQYF. As DNA, the CDR3 is TGTGCCAGCAGCGCGGGGGGGGGCGCCGAGCAGTACTTC.

This clone qualifies as medium-sized. The chain carries TRBV5-1 and TRBJ1-4; 9 positions agree with TRBD1. CDR3 length: 14 residues. The ends lost 0 bases at V and 11 bases at J; junction bases unmatched: 5. CDR1 is SGHRS and CDR2 is YFSETQ in the germline V gene. The CDR3 spells CASSLGTGVEKLFF. The CDR3 DNA sequence: TGCGCCAGCAGCTTGGGGACAGGGGTTGAGAAACTGTTTTTT.

This sequence joins TRBV2 and TRBJ2-7; 9 bases match TRBD1. The length of the CDR3 is 14 residues. Germline-derived CDR1 and CDR2 are SNHLY and FYNNEI. V lost 7 bases, J lost 3 bases, and 7 bases stayed unmatched. The CDR3 region has the DNA TGTGCCAGCATGGGACAGGGTGGGTTCTACGAGCAGTACTTC. Translated: CASMGQGGFYEQYF.

This chain uses TRBV12-3 or TRBV12-4 with TRBJ2-1, with TRBD1 matching 7 bases. This CDR3 is 13 amino acids long. The junction had 5 bases not matched to a gene; V was cut back by 6 bases and J by 6 bases. As DNA, the CDR3 is TGTGCCAGCAGCGACAGGGTTGGCAATGAGCAGTTCTTC. This sequence encodes CASSDRVGNEQFF.

The J gene is TRBJ1-5, the V gene TRBV10-3; D might be TRBD1 (5 bases). Germline loops: CDR1 ENHRY, CDR2 SYGVKD. CDR3 length: 14 amino acids. V was pared by 3 bases and J by 6 bases, with 12 bases between. The CDR3 DNA sequence: TGTGCCATCAGTGAACAGGAATTCGTTCAGCCCCAGCATTTT. Protein product: CAISEQEFVQPQHF.

V gene TRBV19 combines with J gene TRBJ1-5; D remains ambiguous. Trimming cost V 5 bases and J 4 bases, with 9 bases left between them. The CDR3 has 13 amino acids. The germline gives CDR1 LNHDA, CDR2 SQIVND (reference sequence). The CDR3: CASSGLTNQPQHF. The CDR3 DNA reads TGTGCCAGTAGTGGACTTACGAATCAGCCCCAGCATTTT.

The chain is built from TRBV5-1 and TRBJ2-1; 8 positions agree with TRBD1. V shed 2 bases, J shed 8 bases, and the junction held 6 bases outside the gene matches. The CDR3 is 14 residues long. Germline V lookup: CDR1 SGHRS, CDR2 YFSETQ. The chain's CDR3 is CASSFYSGGDEQFF. CDR3 in DNA: TGCGCCAGCAGCTTTTATTCAGGGGGCGATGAGCAGTTCTTC.

The chain has TRBV18 and TRBJ2-2, with no clear D. V was pared by 2 bases and J by 0 bases, with 10 bases between. The CDR3 covers 16 residues. Per the germline V gene, CDR1 is KGHSH and CDR2 is LQKENI. CDR3 bases: TGTGCCAGCTCACCAATTAACTTGGCGAACACCGGGGAGCTGTTTTTT. The encoded protein is CASSPINLANTGELFF. The complete variable domain, with remaining parts taken from reference TRBV18 and TRBJ2-2, reads NAGVMQNPRHLVRRRGQEARLRCSPMKGHSHVYWYRQLPEEGLKFMVYLQKENIIDESGMPKERFSAEFPKEGPSILRIQQVVRGDSAAYFCASSPINLANTGELFFGEGSRLTVL.

A note on this clone: The conserved phenylalanine or tryptophan is not found at the CDR3 terminus, so this likely reflects a read error. This rearrangement joins TRBV2 to TRBJ1-6; D ambiguous. The CDR3 runs 13 residues. Germline assignment: CDR1 SNHLY and CDR2 FYNNEI. The ends were cut back, 4 bases at V and 10 bases at J, with 11 bases in the middle. CDR3 protein: CASSAEVGSPLHL. CDR3 nucleotides: TGTGCCAGCAGTGCGGAAGTCGGCTCACCCCTCCACCTT.

The chain couples TRBV7-8 to TRBJ2-5, with TRBD2 identical over 9 bases. The junction had 7 bases not matched to a gene; V was cut back by 5 bases and J by 0 bases. CDR1 SGHVS and CDR2 FQNEAQ come from the germline V gene. The CDR3 is 16 residues long. The CDR3 nucleotides read TGTGCCAGCAGCGCCTCCGGGACTAGCTACCAAGAGACCCAGTACTTC. Translating gives CASSASGTSYQETQYF.

This clone was found many times. CDR3 sequence (DNA): TGTGCCAGCAGCCCCCCGGGAGAGGAGCAGTTCTTC. Translation: CASSPPGEEQFF. The genes are TRBV7-9 and TRBJ2-1; D is possibly TRBD2 (6 bases). V lost 5 bases, J lost 10 bases, and 12 bases lay in between. The CDR3 sequence is 12 residues long. Germline CDR1 is SEHNR and CDR2 is FQNEAQ (reference sequence). The whole variable domain, remainder taken from reference TRBV7-9 and TRBJ2-1, is DTGVSQNPRHKITKRGQNVTFRCDPISEHNRLYWYRQTLGQGPEFLTYFQNEAQLEKSRLLSDRFSAERPKGSFSTLEIQRTEQGDSAMYLCASSPPGEEQFFGPGTRLTVL.

The chain couples TRBV4-1 to TRBJ1-2, with 9 bases matching TRBD1. This CDR3 has 14 amino acids. Losses at the gene ends were 4 bases for V and 2 bases for J; bases not matched to a gene: 2. Per the germline V gene, CDR1 is MGHRA and CDR2 is YSYEKL. This CDR3 is CASSLDRGNYGYTF. The CDR3 DNA is TGCGCCAGCAGCCTAGACAGGGGGAACTATGGCTACACCTTC.

This clone was found a few times. The V gene is TRBV4-1, the J gene TRBJ2-5, with 8 bases matching TRBD2. Germline loops: CDR1 MGHRA, CDR2 YSYEKL. The CDR3 is made up of 17 amino acids. V was clipped by 0 bases and J by 0 bases; unmatched bases: 6. The CDR3 DNA sequence: TGCGCCAGCAGCCAAGATCGGTCTAGCGGGTACCAAGAGACCCAGTACTTC. It is translated as CASSQDRSSGYQETQYF.

This rearrangement joins TRBV6-2 or TRBV6-3 to TRBJ1-3; the match to TRBD1 covers 7 bases. V was pared by 4 bases and J by 4 bases, with 10 bases of the junction left unmatched. Germline V gives CDR1 MNHEY, CDR2 SVGEGT. The CDR3 contains 16 residues. In DNA form, the CDR3 reads TGTGCCAGCAGTTCCCGAACGACAGGGCTGGGAAACACCATATATTTT. Its translation: CASSSRTTGLGNTIYF.

Here the CDR3 DNA reads TGTGCCAGCAGCCTAGGGACTAGCGGGGGGTACAATGAGCAGTTCTTC. Translating gives CASSLGTSGGYNEQFF. V usage is TRBV5-4 and J usage is TRBJ2-1; 15 positions agree with TRBD2. The germline CDR1 and CDR2 sequences are SGHNT and YYREEE (reference sequence). This CDR3 has 16 amino acids. Losses at the gene ends were 4 bases for V and 4 bases for J; bases not matched to a gene: 3.